The present TCR beta chain was sequenced within a study of CD8+ T cells in alopecia areata. Findings of the study overall: Within the top 100, expanded CD8+ clones significantly decreased with tofacitinib, as did scalp clonality. Alphabeta T cells residing in normal skin are also sequenced in scalp samples.

As the sequencing template, cDNA was produced by extracting RNA and reverse transcribing it. TCRdb's copy holds only in-frame clones and misses some; the assay was immunoSEQ multiplex PCR. The table records 50,000 to 65,000 clones, roughly 46% of them present only once. This clone has a handful of counts. The antigen is undetermined. Described treatment: oral pan-JAK inhibitor, 5-10 mg twice daily. Peripheral blood and lesional scalp punch biopsies came from alopecia areata patients. The germline V and J ends were trimmed by 4 bases and 7 bases, with 17 bases remaining between them. Germline CDR1 MGHRA, CDR2 YSYEKL. This CDR3 is 15 amino acids long.

The chain is built from TRBV4-1 and TRBJ1-5; maybe TRBD1 (5 bases). This material consisted of CD8+ T cells sorted from blood, taken at approximately week 37, from a patient treated with tofacitinib. The source is a human donor with alopecia areata. As DNA, the CDR3 is TGCGCCAGCAGCCCTGGGTCGGCAGGGCAACAGCCCCAGCATTTT. This translates into CASSPGSAGQQPQHF.